This entry is about one TCR beta chain. This entry is derived from a study of blood T cell repertoires in COVID-19. Looking at the study overall: Whether acute or convalescent, the COVID-19 samples came from the United States, Italy and Spain.

V gave up 0 bases and J gave up 1 base, with 19 bases separating them. CDR3 length: 18 amino acids. In the authors' methods: Nucleated cell number was recorded as an estimate derived from reference gene primer amplification. Only in-frame clones appear in the TCRdb table, and some are missing; sequencing was by immunoSEQ multiplex PCR. V and J calls and clone size are given by that table; D and trimming were obtained from the DNA. The sample holds about 310,000 clones; around 87% are singletons and the top ten take 1%. Sequenced sample: peripheral blood. The rearrangement uses TRBV23-1 and TRBJ2-7, with D hard to call. TRBV23-1 is reported as an ORF; its role is uncertain. The TCR sequence derives from a man aged 50-59 years with active or convalescent COVID-19. The CDR3 region is CASSQSPFFCGPSYEQYF. The CDR3 coding sequence is TGCGCCAGCAGTCAATCCCCTTTTTTTTGCGGTCCGTCCTACGAGCAGTACTTC.